The present TCR beta chain was sequenced within a study of T-cell reconstitution after alpha-beta-depleted transplantation in children. There are many counts of this clonotype. Its target is unknown. Study conclusions and caveats: Reportedly, only several hundred clones from non-depleted graft cells drove alpha-beta T-cell counts at about two months.

Unique molecular identifiers were incorporated during preparation of the TCRbeta library. TCRdb re-analysed the PCR reads in MiXCR, keeping a single row per CDR3 protein. The data hold 240,000 or so distinct CDR3 sequences, with 8.2% observed a single time. The TCR sequence derives from a male patient between 10 and 17 years old who had a stem cell transplant for acute lymphoblastic leukemia, so the T cells may come from the graft donor. This material consisted of PBMCs, mostly from graft donor cells, taken 180 days after TCRalphabeta/CD19-depleted stem cell transplant.

CDR3: CASSVDKPGDGYTF. CDR3 sequence (DNA): TGTGCCAGCAGCGTAGATAAACCAGGGGATGGCTACACCTTC. This rearrangement joins TRBV9 to TRBJ1-2, with D possibly matching TRBD1 (6 bases). V lost 0 bases and J lost 6, with 12 bases in between. Germline CDR1 reads SGDLS; CDR2 reads YYNGEE. The CDR3 is 14 amino acids. The whole variable domain, filled in from reference TRBV9 and TRBJ1-2, reads DSGVTQTPKHLITATGQRVTLRCSPRSGDLSVYWYQQSLDQGLQFLIQYYNGEERAKGNILERFSAQQFPDLHSELNLSSLELGDSALYFCASSVDKPGDGYTFGSGTRLTVV.